The 13 T cell receptor beta chains in this list originate from one sample, sequenced in a study of blood T cell repertoires in COVID-19. Here immunoSEQ multiplex PCR was the method, and the copy in TCRdb shows in-frame clones only, minus some. This table has over 200,000 clones, about 88% appearing once. The specimen sequenced was peripheral blood. The source of these receptors is a man aged 40-50 years with acute or convalescent COVID-19.

The gene calls are TRBV7-9 and TRBJ1-2; D is undetermined. The CDR3 has 14 amino acids. V lost 2 bases, J lost 6 bases, and 13 bases lay in between. The germline V gene encodes CDR1 SEHNR and CDR2 FQNEAQ (reference sequence). In nucleotides, the CDR3 is TGTGCCAGCAGCTTAACGGGAATCCTCGATGGCTACACCTTC. As protein: CASSLTGILDGYTF. The whole variable domain, remainder taken from reference TRBV7-9 and TRBJ1-2, is DTGVSQNPRHKITKRGQNVTFRCDPISEHNRLYWYRQTLGQGPEFLTYFQNEAQLEKSRLLSDRFSAERPKGSFSTLEIQRTEQGDSAMYLCASSLTGILDGYTFGSGTRLTVV.

The chain is built from TRBV7-8 and TRBJ2-7, with 8 bases identical to TRBD1. V was clipped by 6 bases and J by 5 bases; unmatched bases: 9. The CDR3 has 14 residues. The germline CDR1 and CDR2 sequences are SGHVS and FQNEAQ. CDR3 sequence (DNA): TGTGCCAGCAGGTGGGGGACAGGAGTTAACGAGCAGTACTTC. Translated: CASRWGTGVNEQYF.

This chain's CDR3 is CASSPGQGIDTQYF. The CDR3 bases are TGTGCCAGCTCACCCGGACAGGGCATAGATACGCAGTATTTT. The chain links TRBV18 to TRBJ2-3; 8 nucleotides match TRBD1. The CDR3 consists of 14 residues. The V segment lost 3 bases and the J segment 5 bases; nucleotides outside the gene matches: 4. Germline V lookup: CDR1 KGHSH, CDR2 LQKENI.

J is TRBJ1-2 and V is TRBV6-2 or TRBV6-3, with TRBD1 matching 7 bases. The trim removed 5 bases at V and 6 bases at J, leaving 18 bases unmatched. The CDR3 contains 17 residues. Germline CDR1 MNHEY, CDR2 SVGEGT. CDR3 protein: CASSQGRRTGSRHGYTF. The CDR3 DNA follows: TGTGCCAGCAGTCAGGGAAGGAGGACAGGCAGTAGACATGGCTACACCTTC.

The V and J genes are TRBV27 and TRBJ1-3; maybe TRBD1 (5 bases). V lost 2 bases, J lost 0 bases, and 11 bases lay in between. CDR3 length equals 16 residues. Germline CDR1 MNHEY, CDR2 SMNVEV (reference sequence). DNA of the CDR3: TGTGCCAGCAGTTTAGGAAGGGGATACTCTGGAAACACCATATATTTT. Amino acid sequence: CASSLGRGYSGNTIYF.

The CDR3 region is CATSRGGQVNTEAFF. For the CDR3, the DNA is TGTGCCACCAGCAGAGGTGGACAGGTGAACACTGAAGCTTTCTTT. The chain carries TRBV15 and TRBJ1-1, with 7 bases that match TRBD1. With 1 base clipped from V and 0 bases from J, the junction kept 2 bases outside the gene matches. The CDR3 is 15 residues long. Looked up from germline, CDR1 is LNHNV and CDR2 is YYDKDF (reference sequence).

The chain has TRBV3-1 (or the pseudogene TRBV3-2) and TRBJ1-6; D perhaps matches TRBD1 (6 bases). Germline values: CDR1 LGHDT, CDR2 YNNKEL (reference sequence). Trimming removed 2 bases from V and 9 bases from J, with 17 bases in between. The length of the CDR3 is 16 residues. CDR3 bases: TGTGCCAGCAGCCAACGGGGGGCCCGATCGGTTTCACCCCTCCACTTT. This encodes CASSQRGARSVSPLHF.

The genes are TRBV2 and TRBJ2-7; the D gene is possibly TRBD2 (7 bases). Germline loops: CDR1 SNHLY, CDR2 FYNNEI. The CDR3 loop spans 13 amino acids. Trimming took off 6 bases at V and 2 bases at J, with 11 bases between the two ends. CDR3 sequence: CASRGRGPYEQYF. Written as DNA, the CDR3 is TGTGCCAGCAGGGGGCGGGGGCCCTACGAGCAGTACTTC.

The CDR3 reads CASSLDGQSTDTQYF. As DNA, the CDR3 is TGTGCCAGCAGCTTAGACGGACAGAGCACAGATACGCAGTATTTT. The rearrangement links TRBV11-3 to TRBJ2-3; D is perhaps TRBD1 (6 bases). Looked up from germline, CDR1 is SGHNT and CDR2 is YENEEA. CDR3 length: 15 amino acids. The ends were cut back, 0 bases at V and 0 bases at J, with 7 bases in the middle.

This clone was seen more than once but under ten times. Other DNA sequences within the sample encode an identical CDR3. The V and J genes are TRBV2 and TRBJ1-1; D is possibly TRBD1 (6 bases). CDR1 and CDR2 (germline): SNHLY, FYNNEI. Between the trimmed V and J ends, which lost 6 bases and 1 base, there was a span of 9 bases. CDR3 length: 13 amino acids. The CDR3 DNA reads as TGTGCCAGCAGGGGACACCCGAACACTGAAGCTTTCTTT. The encoded protein is CASRGHPNTEAFF.

This clone was seen only once. The rearrangement joins TRBV7-2 to TRBJ1-4; 7 nucleotides agree with TRBD1. Trimming removed 1 base from V and 10 bases from J; junction bases left unmatched: 6. Germline V gene data show CDR1 as SGHTA and CDR2 as FQGNSA. The CDR3 is 14 amino acids. The CDR3: CASSLDTGVLKLFF. CDR3 DNA: TGTGCCAGCAGCTTAGACACAGGGGTGTTAAAACTGTTTTTT.

The chain combines TRBV4-3 with TRBJ2-2; a possible D gene is TRBD1 (6 bases). V was trimmed by 0 bases and J by 7 bases, leaving 21 bases between them. The CDR3 has 18 residues. From germline, CDR1 is LGHNA and CDR2 YSLEER. CDR3 amino acids: CASSQEHGTLPRGGELFF. CDR3 in DNA: TGCGCCAGCAGCCAAGAGCACGGGACACTACCTCGGGGCGGGGAGCTGTTTTTT.

The chain joins TRBV18 to TRBJ2-3; 11 bases are a match to TRBD2. CDR1 is KGHSH, CDR2 LQKENI, per germline. This CDR3 has 17 amino acids. The V gene end was trimmed by 3 bases and the J gene end by 4 bases; junction bases not matched to a gene: 9. CDR3 in DNA: TGTGCCAGCTCACCTTCACTAGCGGGAGAGGAGGCAGATACGCAGTATTTT. It yields the protein CASSPSLAGEEADTQYF.